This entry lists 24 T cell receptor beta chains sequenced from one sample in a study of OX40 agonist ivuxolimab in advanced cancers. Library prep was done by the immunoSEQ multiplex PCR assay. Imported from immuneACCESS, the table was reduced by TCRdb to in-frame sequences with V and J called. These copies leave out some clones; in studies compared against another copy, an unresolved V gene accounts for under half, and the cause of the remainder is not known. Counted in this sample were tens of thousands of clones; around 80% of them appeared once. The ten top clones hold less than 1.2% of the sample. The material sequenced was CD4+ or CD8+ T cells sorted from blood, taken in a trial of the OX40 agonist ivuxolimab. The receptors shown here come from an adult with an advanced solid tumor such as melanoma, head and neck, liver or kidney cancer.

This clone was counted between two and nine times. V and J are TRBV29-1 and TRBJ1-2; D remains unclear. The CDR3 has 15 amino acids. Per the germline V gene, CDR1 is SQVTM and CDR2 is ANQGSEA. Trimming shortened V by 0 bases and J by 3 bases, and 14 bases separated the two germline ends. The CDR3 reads CSVEDERGSYYGYTF. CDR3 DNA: TGCAGCGTTGAAGATGAGCGGGGTAGTTACTATGGCTACACCTTC.

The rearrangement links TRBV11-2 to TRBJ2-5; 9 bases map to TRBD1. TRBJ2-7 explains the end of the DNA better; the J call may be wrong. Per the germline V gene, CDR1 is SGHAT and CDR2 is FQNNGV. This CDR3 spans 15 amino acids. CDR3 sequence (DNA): TGTGCCAGCAGCTCAGGGTGGACAGGGGTTGACGAGCAGTACTTC. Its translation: CASSSGWTGVDEQYF.

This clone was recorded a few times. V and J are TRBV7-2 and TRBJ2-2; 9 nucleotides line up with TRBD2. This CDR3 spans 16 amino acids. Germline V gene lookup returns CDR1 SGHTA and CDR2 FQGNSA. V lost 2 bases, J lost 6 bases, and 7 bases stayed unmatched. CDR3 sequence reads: CASSLHGGGAPGELFF. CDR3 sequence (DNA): TGTGCCAGCAGCTTACATGGCGGGGGGGCGCCCGGGGAGCTGTTTTTT. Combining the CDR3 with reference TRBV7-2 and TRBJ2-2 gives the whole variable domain GAGVSQSPSNKVTEKGKDVELRCDPISGHTALYWYRQSLGQGLEFLIYFQGNSAPDKSGLPSDRFSAERTGGSVSTLTIQRTQQEDSAVYLCASSLHGGGAPGELFFGEGSRLTVL.

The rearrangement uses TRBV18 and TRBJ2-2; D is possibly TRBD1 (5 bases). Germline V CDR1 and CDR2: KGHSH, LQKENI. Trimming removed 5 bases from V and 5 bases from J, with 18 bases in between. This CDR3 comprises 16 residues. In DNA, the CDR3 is TGTGCCAGCTCATCCGACAGACTTGGACCTACCGGGGAGCTGTTTTTT. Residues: CASSSDRLGPTGELFF. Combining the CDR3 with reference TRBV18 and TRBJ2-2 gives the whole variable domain NAGVMQNPRHLVRRRGQEARLRCSPMKGHSHVYWYRQLPEEGLKFMVYLQKENIIDESGMPKERFSAEFPKEGPSILRIQQVVRGDSAAYFCASSSDRLGPTGELFFGEGSRLTVL.

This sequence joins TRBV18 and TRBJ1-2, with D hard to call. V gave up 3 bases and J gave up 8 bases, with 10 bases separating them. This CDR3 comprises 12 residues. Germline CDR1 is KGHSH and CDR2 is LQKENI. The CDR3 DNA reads TGTGCCAGCTCACCCGAGGGAAACGGCTACACCTTC. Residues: CASSPEGNGYTF.

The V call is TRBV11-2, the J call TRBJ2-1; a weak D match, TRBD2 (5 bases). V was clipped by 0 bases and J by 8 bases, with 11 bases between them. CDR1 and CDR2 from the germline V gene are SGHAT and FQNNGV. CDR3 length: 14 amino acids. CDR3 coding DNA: TGTGCCAGCAGCTTAGACGAGGGTCCTGATGAGCAGTTCTTC. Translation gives CASSLDEGPDEQFF.

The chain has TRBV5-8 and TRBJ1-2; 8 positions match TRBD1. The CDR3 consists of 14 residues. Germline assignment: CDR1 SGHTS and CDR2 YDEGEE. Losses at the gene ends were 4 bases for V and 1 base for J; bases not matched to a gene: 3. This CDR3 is CASSRGQVNYGYTF. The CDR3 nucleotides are TGTGCCAGCAGCAGGGGACAGGTTAACTATGGCTACACCTTC.

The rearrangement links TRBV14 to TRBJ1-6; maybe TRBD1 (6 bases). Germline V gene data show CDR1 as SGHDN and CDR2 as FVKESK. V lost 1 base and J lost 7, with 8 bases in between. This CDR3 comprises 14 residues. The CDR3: CASSQVGANSPLHF. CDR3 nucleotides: TGTGCCAGCAGCCAAGTGGGGGCAAATTCACCCCTCCACTTT.

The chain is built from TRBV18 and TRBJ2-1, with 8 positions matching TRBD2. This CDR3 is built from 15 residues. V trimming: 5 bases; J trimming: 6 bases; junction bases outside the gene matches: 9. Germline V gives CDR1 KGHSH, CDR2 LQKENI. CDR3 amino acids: CASSTGTSYLNEQFF. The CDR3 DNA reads TGTGCCAGCTCAACCGGGACTAGTTATCTCAATGAGCAGTTCTTC.

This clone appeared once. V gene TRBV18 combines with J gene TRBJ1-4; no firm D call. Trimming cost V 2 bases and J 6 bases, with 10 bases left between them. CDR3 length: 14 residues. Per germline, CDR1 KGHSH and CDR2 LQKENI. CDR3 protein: CASSPRQDYEKLFF. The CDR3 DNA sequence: TGTGCCAGCTCACCAAGGCAGGACTATGAAAAACTGTTTTTT.

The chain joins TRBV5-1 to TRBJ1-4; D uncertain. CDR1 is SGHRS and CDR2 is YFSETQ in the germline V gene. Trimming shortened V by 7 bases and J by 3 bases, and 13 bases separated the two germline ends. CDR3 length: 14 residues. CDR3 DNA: TGCGCCAGCGGCCTCGACCCCTCTAATGAAAAACTGTTTTTT. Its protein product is CASGLDPSNEKLFF.

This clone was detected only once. CDR3 sequence reads: CASSPHGVSGEKLFF. CDR3 coding DNA: TGCGCCAGCAGCCCTCACGGAGTAAGTGGTGAAAAACTGTTTTTT. The chain combines TRBV4-1 with TRBJ1-4; D is undetermined. The CDR3 totals 15 residues. Germline V lookup: CDR1 MGHRA, CDR2 YSYEKL. V lost 4 bases to trimming and J lost 7 bases, with 16 bases between them.

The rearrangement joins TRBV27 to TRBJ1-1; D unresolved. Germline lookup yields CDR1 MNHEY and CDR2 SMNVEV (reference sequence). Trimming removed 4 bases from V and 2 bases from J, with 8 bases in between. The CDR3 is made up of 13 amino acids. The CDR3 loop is CASSYRPNTEAFF. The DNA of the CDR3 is TGTGCCAGCAGTTACCGCCCAAACACTGAAGCTTTCTTT.

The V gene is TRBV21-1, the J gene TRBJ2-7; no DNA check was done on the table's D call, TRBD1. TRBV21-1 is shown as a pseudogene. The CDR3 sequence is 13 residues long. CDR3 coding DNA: TGTGCCAGCAGTTGCCAGGGCGGCCACGAGCAGTACTTC. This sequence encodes CASSCQGGHEQYF.

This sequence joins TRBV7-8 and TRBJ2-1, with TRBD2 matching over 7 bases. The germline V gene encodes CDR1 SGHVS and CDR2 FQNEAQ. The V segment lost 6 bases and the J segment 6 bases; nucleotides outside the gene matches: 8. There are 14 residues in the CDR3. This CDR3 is CASSRREGTNEQFF. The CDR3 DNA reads TGTGCCAGCAGTCGGAGGGAGGGAACCAATGAGCAGTTCTTC.

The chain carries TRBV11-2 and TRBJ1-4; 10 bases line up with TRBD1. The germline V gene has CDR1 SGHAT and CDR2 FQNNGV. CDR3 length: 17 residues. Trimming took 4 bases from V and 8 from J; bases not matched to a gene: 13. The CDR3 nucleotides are TGTGCCAGCAGCTGGCGGGACAGGGGTCGTCCGGGAGAAAAACTGTTTTTT. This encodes CASSWRDRGRPGEKLFF.

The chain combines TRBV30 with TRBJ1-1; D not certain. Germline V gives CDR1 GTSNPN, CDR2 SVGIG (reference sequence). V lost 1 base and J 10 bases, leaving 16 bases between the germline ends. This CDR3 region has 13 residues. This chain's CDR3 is CAWSDTISRLAFF. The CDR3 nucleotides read TGTGCCTGGAGTGACACTATAAGTAGATTAGCTTTCTTT.

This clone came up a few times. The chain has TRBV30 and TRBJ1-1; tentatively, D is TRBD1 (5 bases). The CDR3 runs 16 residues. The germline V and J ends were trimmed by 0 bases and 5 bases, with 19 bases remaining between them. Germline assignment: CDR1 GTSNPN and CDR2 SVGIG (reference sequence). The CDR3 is CAWSVQVGHSGTEAFF. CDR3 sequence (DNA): TGTGCCTGGAGTGTACAGGTCGGACACTCGGGGACTGAAGCTTTCTTT.

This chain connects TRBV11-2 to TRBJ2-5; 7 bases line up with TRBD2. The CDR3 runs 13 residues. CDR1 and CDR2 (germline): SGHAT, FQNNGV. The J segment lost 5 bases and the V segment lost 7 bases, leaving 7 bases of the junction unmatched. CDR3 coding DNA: TGTGCCAGCACGGCTAGCGGAGCGGAGACCCAGTACTTC. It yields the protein CASTASGAETQYF.

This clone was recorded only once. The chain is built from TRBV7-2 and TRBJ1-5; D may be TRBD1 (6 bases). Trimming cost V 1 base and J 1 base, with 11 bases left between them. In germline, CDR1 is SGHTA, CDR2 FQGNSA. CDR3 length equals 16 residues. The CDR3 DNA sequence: TGTGCCAGCAGCTTAGGAGGGGGTATGAGCAATCAGCCCCAGCATTTT. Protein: CASSLGGGMSNQPQHF.

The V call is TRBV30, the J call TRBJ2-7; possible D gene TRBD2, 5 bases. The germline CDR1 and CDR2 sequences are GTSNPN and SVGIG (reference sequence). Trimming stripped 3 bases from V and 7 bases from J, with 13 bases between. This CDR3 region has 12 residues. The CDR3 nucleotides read TGTGCCTGGAGCCGGGAAGGGCGAGAGCAGTACTTC. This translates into CAWSREGREQYF.

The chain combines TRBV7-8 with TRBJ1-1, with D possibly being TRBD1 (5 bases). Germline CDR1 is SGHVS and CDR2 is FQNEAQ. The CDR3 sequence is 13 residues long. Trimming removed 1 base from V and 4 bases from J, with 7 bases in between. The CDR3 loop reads CASSLGRATEAFF. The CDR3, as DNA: TGTGCCAGCAGCTTAGGCAGGGCCACTGAAGCTTTCTTT.

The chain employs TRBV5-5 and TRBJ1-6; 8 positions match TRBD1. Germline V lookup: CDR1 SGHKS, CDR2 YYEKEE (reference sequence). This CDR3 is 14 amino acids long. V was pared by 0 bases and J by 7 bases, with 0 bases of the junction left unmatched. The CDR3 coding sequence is TGTGCCAGCAGCTTGGACAGGGGGAATTCACCCCTCCACTTT. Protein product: CASSLDRGNSPLHF. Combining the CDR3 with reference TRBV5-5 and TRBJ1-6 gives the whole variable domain DAGVTQSPTHLIKTRGQQVTLRCSPISGHKSVSWYQQVLGQGPQFIFQYYEKEERGRGNFPDRFSARQFPNYSSELNVNALLLGDSALYLCASSLDRGNSPLHFGNGTRLTVT.

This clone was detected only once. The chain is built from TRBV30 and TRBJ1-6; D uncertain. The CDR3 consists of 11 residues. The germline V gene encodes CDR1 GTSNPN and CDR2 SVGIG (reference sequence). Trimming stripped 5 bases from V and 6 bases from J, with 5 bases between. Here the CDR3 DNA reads TGTGCCTGGTCTCTTAATTCACCCCTCCACTTT. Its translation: CAWSLNSPLHF.